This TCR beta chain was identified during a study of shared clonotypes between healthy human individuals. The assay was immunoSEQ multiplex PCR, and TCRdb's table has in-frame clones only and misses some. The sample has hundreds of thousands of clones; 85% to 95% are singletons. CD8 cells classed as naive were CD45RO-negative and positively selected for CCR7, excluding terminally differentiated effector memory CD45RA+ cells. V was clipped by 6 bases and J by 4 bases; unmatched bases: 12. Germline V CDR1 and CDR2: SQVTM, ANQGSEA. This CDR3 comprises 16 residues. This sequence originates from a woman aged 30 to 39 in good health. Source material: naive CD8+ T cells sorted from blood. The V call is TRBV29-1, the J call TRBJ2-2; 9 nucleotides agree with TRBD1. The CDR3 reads CSVRRTGVYGTGELFF. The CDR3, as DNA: TGCAGCGTCAGAAGGACAGGGGTATATGGCACCGGGGAGCTGTTTTTT.